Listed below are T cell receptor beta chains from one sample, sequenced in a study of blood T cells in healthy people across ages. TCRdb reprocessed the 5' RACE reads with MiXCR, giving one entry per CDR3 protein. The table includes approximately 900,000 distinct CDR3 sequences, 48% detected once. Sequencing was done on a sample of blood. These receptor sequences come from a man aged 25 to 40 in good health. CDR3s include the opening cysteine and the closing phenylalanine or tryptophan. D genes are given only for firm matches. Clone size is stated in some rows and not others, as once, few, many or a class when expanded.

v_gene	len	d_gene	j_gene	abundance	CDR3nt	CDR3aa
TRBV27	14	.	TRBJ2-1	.	TGTGCCAGCAGTGGACGGACGGCTGTCAATGAGCAGTTCTTC	CASSGRTAVNEQFF
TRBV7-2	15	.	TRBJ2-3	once	TGTGCCAGCAGCTTAGTGGGGGCTAGGACAGATACGCAGTATTTT	CASSLVGARTDTQYF
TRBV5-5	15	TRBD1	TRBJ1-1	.	TGTGCCAGCAGACAAAGGACAGGGGTGACGACTGAAGCTTTCTTT	CASRQRTGVTTEAFF
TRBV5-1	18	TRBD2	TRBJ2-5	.	TGCGCCAGCAGCTTGGGAGCTAGCGGGGACGCGGCGGGAGAGACCCAGTACTTC	CASSLGASGDAAGETQYF
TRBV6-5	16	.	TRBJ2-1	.	TGTGCCAGCAGTTACTCTTGGGCCGATACCTACAATGAGCAGTTCTTC	CASSYSWADTYNEQFF
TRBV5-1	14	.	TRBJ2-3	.	TGCGCCAGCAGCTTGGCCATTGGCACAGATACGCAGTATTTT	CASSLAIGTDTQYF
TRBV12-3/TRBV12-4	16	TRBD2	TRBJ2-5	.	TGTGCCAGCAGCCGGAGACTAGCGGGGCGCTACAATGAGCAGTACTTC	CASSRRLAGRYNEQYF
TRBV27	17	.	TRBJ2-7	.	TGTGCCAGCAGTTTATCACCGGGACTGGTTACGGCGAATGAGCAGTACTTC	CASSLSPGLVTANEQYF
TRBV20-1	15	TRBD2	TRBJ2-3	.	TGCAGTGCCACCGGACTAGCGGCTGGTATAGATACGCAGTATTTT	CSATGLAAGIDTQYF
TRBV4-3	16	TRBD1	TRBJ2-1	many	TGCGCCAGCAGCCACTCCATGGGACAGGGGTTGGGTGAGCAGTTCTTC	CASSHSMGQGLGEQFF
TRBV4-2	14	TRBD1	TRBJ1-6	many	TGTGCCAGCAGCGTCGACAGGGGTGGTTCACCCCTCCACTTT	CASSVDRGGSPLHF
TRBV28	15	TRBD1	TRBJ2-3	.	TGTGCCAGCACAGGGACAGGGGCGGGTGAAGATACGCAGTATTTT	CASTGTGAGEDTQYF
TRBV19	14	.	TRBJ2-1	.	TGTGCCAGTAGTATCCGGACCGGGACGGCTGAGCAGTTCTTC	CASSIRTGTAEQFF
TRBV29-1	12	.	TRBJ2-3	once	TGCAGCTGGGCAGCTAGCACAGATACGCAGTATTTT	CSWAASTDTQYF
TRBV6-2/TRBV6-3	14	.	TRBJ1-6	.	TGTGCCAGCAGTTACTTTTCAGGGGATTCACCCCTCCACTTT	CASSYFSGDSPLHF
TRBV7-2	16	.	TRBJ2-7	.	TGTGCCAGCAGCCTCCTCCGGGACACTTACGGCTACGAGCAGTACTTC	CASSLLRDTYGYEQYF
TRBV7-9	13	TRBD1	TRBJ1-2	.	TGTGCTAGCAGCCCCGGGACAGGGTCTGGCTACACCTTC	CASSPGTGSGYTF
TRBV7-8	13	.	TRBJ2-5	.	TGTGCCAGCAGCTTAGCAGGTCAGATCGGCCAGTACTTC	CASSLAGQIGQYF
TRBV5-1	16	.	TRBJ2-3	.	TGCGCCAGCAGCTTAACCCTAGCGACTAGCACAGATACGCAGTATTTT	CASSLTLATSTDTQYF
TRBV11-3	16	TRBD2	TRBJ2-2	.	TGTGCCAGCAGCTTCAACGGACTAGCGGACACCGGGGAGCTGTTTTTT	CASSFNGLADTGELFF
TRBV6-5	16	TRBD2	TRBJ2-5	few	TGTGCCAGCAGTTACGGTCTAGCGGGGGTGCAAGAGACCCAGTACTTC	CASSYGLAGVQETQYF
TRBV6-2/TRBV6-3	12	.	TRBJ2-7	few	TGTGCCAGCACCGACAGGTCCTACGAGCAGTACTTC	CASTDRSYEQYF
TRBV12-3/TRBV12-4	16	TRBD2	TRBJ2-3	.	TGTGCCAGCAGTCTAGCGGGGGCCCTTAGCGCAGATACGCAGTATTTT	CASSLAGALSADTQYF
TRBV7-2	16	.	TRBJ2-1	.	TGTGCCAGCAGCTTAAGCAGGGACACCTCCTACAATGAGCAGTTCTTC	CASSLSRDTSYNEQFF
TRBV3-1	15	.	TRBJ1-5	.	TGTGCCAGCAGCCACGGGGTAGGAGGCAATCAGCCCCAGCATTTT	CASSHGVGGNQPQHF
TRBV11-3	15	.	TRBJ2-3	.	TGTGCCAGCAGCTTAGATACTTTGTACACAGATACGCAGTATTTT	CASSLDTLYTDTQYF
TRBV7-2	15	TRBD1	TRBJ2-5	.	TGTGCCAGCAGCTCTGGGGGACAGTACCAAGAGACCCAGTACTTC	CASSSGGQYQETQYF
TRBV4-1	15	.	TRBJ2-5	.	TGCGCCAGCAGCCAAACCTATCGCGGGACAGAGACCCAGTACTTC	CASSQTYRGTETQYF
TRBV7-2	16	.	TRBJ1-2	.	TGTGCCAGCAGCGCCTCTGTTACTGCGACCAAGTACGGCTACACCTTC	CASSASVTATKYGYTF
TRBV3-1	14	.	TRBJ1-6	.	TGTGCCAGCAGCCAAAGGACGGATAATTCACCCCTCCACTTT	CASSQRTDNSPLHF
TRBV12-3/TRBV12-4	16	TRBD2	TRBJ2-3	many	TGTGCCAGCAGCCCAGGGACTAGCGGATTCACAGATACGCAGTATTTT	CASSPGTSGFTDTQYF
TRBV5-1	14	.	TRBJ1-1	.	TGCGCCAGCAGCTGGGGGGGGTCGGACACTGAAGCTTTCTTT	CASSWGGSDTEAFF
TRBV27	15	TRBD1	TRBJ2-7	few	TGTGCCAGCAGTTTTGTGGGACAGGGGAATGGCGAGCAGTACTTC	CASSFVGQGNGEQYF
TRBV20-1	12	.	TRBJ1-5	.	TGCAGTGCTAGTAGAGGGGCTCAGCCCCAGCATTTT	CSASRGAQPQHF
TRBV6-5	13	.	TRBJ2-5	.	TGTGCCAGCAGTTACTCGGGCTCCGATGAGCAGTACTTC	CASSYSGSDEQYF
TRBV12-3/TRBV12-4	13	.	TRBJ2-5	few	TGTGCCAGCAGTGCCCTGAGGCAAGAGACCCAGTACTTC	CASSALRQETQYF
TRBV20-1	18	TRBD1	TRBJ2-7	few	TGCAGTGCTAGCGCCGGGACAGCTTATGTGGCTTCCCCCTACGAGCAGTACTTC	CSASAGTAYVASPYEQYF
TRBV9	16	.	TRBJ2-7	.	TGTGCCAGCAGCCCAGCATCCGGGACCTTAGGGGGCGAGCAGTACTTC	CASSPASGTLGGEQYF
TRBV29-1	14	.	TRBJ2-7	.	TGCAGCGTTCAGAAAGGACGAGGGGACTACGAGCAGTACTTC	CSVQKGRGDYEQYF
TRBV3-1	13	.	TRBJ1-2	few	TGTGCCAGCAGCCAAAACACTAACTATGGCTACACCTTC	CASSQNTNYGYTF
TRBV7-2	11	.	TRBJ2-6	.	TGTGCCAGCAGCGCCAGGGACATCCAATCTTTC	CASSARDIQSF
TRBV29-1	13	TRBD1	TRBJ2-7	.	TGCAGCGTTGAGACAGGGGGCGAATACGAGCAGTACTTC	CSVETGGEYEQYF
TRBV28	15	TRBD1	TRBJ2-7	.	TGTGCCAGCAGCCCATCTGAACAGGGGACCTACGAGCAGTACTTC	CASSPSEQGTYEQYF
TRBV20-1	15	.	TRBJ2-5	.	TGCAGTGCTAGAGATCCGAGGACTAACCAAGAGACCCAGTACTTC	CSARDPRTNQETQYF
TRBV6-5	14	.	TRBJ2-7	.	TGTGCCAGCGGAGCCTCACTGCCTTCCTACGAGCAGTACTTC	CASGASLPSYEQYF
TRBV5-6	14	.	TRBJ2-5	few	TGTGCCAGCAGCTTTTCCAGCGGAGGAGAGACCCAGTACTTC	CASSFSSGGETQYF
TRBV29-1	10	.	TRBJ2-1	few	TGCAGCGTTGTGTCCCTTGAGCAGTTCTTC	CSVVSLEQFF
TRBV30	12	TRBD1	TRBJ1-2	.	TGTGCCCAAACAGGGGGCAGCTATGGCTACACCTTC	CAQTGGSYGYTF
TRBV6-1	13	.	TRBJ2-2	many	TGTGCCAGCAGTGAAGGGGACACCGGGGAGCTGTTTTTT	CASSEGDTGELFF
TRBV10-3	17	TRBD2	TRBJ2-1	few	TGTGCCATCAGTGGGTTCTCAAAGCGGGGGTGGGACAATGAGCAGTTCTTC	CAISGFSKRGWDNEQFF
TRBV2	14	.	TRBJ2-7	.	TGTGCCAGCAGTGAATCAGCAGGTTTTTACGAGCAGTACTTC	CASSESAGFYEQYF
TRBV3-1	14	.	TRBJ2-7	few	TGTGCCAGCAGCCGCAGGGGAATGGACTACGAGCAGTACTTC	CASSRRGMDYEQYF
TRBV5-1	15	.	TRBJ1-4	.	TGCGCCAGCAGCCCAGGAAGGTTCGGAAATGAAAAACTGTTTTTT	CASSPGRFGNEKLFF
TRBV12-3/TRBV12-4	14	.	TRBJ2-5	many	TGTGCCAGCAGATCGGGCAGGGACCAAGAGACCCAGTACTTC	CASRSGRDQETQYF
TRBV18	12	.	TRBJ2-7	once	TGTGCCAGCTCCCGCAATGACTACGAGCAGTACTTC	CASSRNDYEQYF
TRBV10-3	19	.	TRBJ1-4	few	TGTGCCACCTCAGATGTCGGGCACCCGAGTAGAAGGTCCTATGAAAAACTGTTTTTT	CATSDVGHPSRRSYEKLFF
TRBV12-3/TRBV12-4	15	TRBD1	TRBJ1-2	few	TGTGCCAGCAGTCACCGGGACAGGGGCCGACGGGGCTACACCTTC	CASSHRDRGRRGYTF